A selection of T cell receptor beta chains follows, all from one sample in a study of CD8 T cells in Susac syndrome. MiXCR, run by TCRdb on the immunoSEQ multiplex PCR reads, gives a single entry per CDR3 protein. Of 150,000 to 200,000 distinct CDR3 sequences in the sample, roughly 95% were seen once. Source material: CD4+ T cells from PBMCs. These receptors all come from a human donor with multiple sclerosis. The CDR3 runs from the conserved cysteine through the conserved F or W. The order of the fields is J gene, clone size, V gene, D gene, CDR3 DNA, CDR3 protein. A D gene is named only where the DNA matches it firmly. A row's size may be missing; if present it is once, few, many or a size class.

J gene: TRBJ1-1; clone size: .; V gene: TRBV6-6; D gene: TRBD1; CDR3 DNA: TGTGCCAGCACCACTGGGGGGACAGAGAACACTGAAGCTTTCTTT; CDR3 protein: CASTTGGTENTEAFF
J gene: TRBJ2-7; clone size: .; V gene: TRBV11-2; D gene: .; CDR3 DNA: TGTGCCAGCAGCTTAGGTCCAGGCGGGACGAGCTCCTACGAGCAGTACTTC; CDR3 protein: CASSLGPGGTSSYEQYF
J gene: TRBJ2-2; clone size: once; V gene: TRBV12-3/TRBV12-4; D gene: TRBD1; CDR3 DNA: TGTGCCAGCAGTACTCGGGACAGCCGAACCGGGGAGCTGTTTTTT; CDR3 protein: CASSTRDSRTGELFF
J gene: TRBJ1-2; clone size: .; V gene: TRBV28; D gene: .; CDR3 DNA: TGTGCCAGCAGTTCTGGTGGTAGGGGAATCTATGGCTACACCTTC; CDR3 protein: CASSSGGRGIYGYTF
J gene: TRBJ2-7; clone size: .; V gene: TRBV5-5; D gene: .; CDR3 DNA: TGTGCCAGCAGCTTGGGCGGGCAGACCTACTACGAGCAGTACTTC; CDR3 protein: CASSLGGQTYYEQYF
J gene: TRBJ2-1; clone size: .; V gene: TRBV15; D gene: .; CDR3 DNA: TGTGCCACCAGAAACCTTGGTGAGCAGTTCTTC; CDR3 protein: CATRNLGEQFF
J gene: TRBJ2-1; clone size: .; V gene: TRBV27; D gene: .; CDR3 DNA: TGTGCCAGCAGGCCTTTCCGGGAAAGTTACAATGAGCAGTTCTTC; CDR3 protein: CASRPFRESYNEQFF
J gene: TRBJ2-7; clone size: .; V gene: TRBV14; D gene: .; CDR3 DNA: TGTGCCAGCAGCCCCCGGGGTTATGGACATCCCTACGAGCAGTACTTC; CDR3 protein: CASSPRGYGHPYEQYF
J gene: TRBJ1-1; clone size: .; V gene: TRBV6-1; D gene: .; CDR3 DNA: TGTGCCAGCGAATCCGGGGGGGATGAAGCTTTCTTT; CDR3 protein: CASESGGDEAFF
J gene: TRBJ1-3; clone size: .; V gene: TRBV3-1; D gene: .; CDR3 DNA: TGTGCCAGCAGTCGACGAAACACCATATATTTT; CDR3 protein: CASSRRNTIYF
J gene: TRBJ1-1; clone size: .; V gene: TRBV2; D gene: .; CDR3 DNA: TGTGCCAGCAGGGATAGGGGCCAGCCAGCCTACTTT; CDR3 protein: CASRDRGQPAYF
J gene: TRBJ1-5; clone size: once; V gene: TRBV20-1; D gene: .; CDR3 DNA: TGCAGTGCTAATTGGGGGGAGGTTGATCAGCCCCAGCATTTT; CDR3 protein: CSANWGEVDQPQHF
J gene: TRBJ2-2; clone size: .; V gene: TRBV28; D gene: TRBD2; CDR3 DNA: TGTGCCAGCAGTTTCCGAGCGGGAGGCCGGGTCGGGGAGCTGTTTTTT; CDR3 protein: CASSFRAGGRVGELFF
J gene: TRBJ2-7; clone size: once; V gene: TRBV28; D gene: TRBD1; CDR3 DNA: TGTGCCAGCAGTTTCCCTTCAGGGGGCTTGGACGAGCAGTACTTC; CDR3 protein: CASSFPSGGLDEQYF
J gene: TRBJ1-1; clone size: .; V gene: TRBV28; D gene: TRBD1; CDR3 DNA: TGTGCCGGCGGACAGGGGAACACTGAAGCTTTCTTT; CDR3 protein: CAGGQGNTEAFF
J gene: TRBJ2-7; clone size: .; V gene: TRBV7-2; D gene: TRBD1; CDR3 DNA: TGTGCCAGCAGCCCCGGGACAGGATACTACGAGCAGTACTTC; CDR3 protein: CASSPGTGYYEQYF
J gene: TRBJ2-1; clone size: .; V gene: TRBV6-1; D gene: .; CDR3 DNA: TGTGCCAGCAGCCGAACTCAGGGGAGCTCCTACAATGAGCAGTTCTTC; CDR3 protein: CASSRTQGSSYNEQFF
J gene: TRBJ2-7; clone size: once; V gene: TRBV30; D gene: TRBD2; CDR3 DNA: TGTGCCTGGAGTGACCGGACTAGCGGAACCTACGAGCAGTACTTC; CDR3 protein: CAWSDRTSGTYEQYF
J gene: TRBJ2-2; clone size: .; V gene: TRBV18; D gene: .; CDR3 DNA: TGTGCCAGCTCACCACAGCGAGAGAACACCGGGGAGCTGTTTTTT; CDR3 protein: CASSPQRENTGELFF
J gene: TRBJ1-5; clone size: .; V gene: TRBV19; D gene: .; CDR3 DNA: TGTGCCAGTAGTATTTGGAATCAGCCCCAGCATTTT; CDR3 protein: CASSIWNQPQHF
J gene: TRBJ2-3; clone size: .; V gene: TRBV29-1; D gene: TRBD1; CDR3 DNA: TGCAGCATGGACAGGGGAGGGACAGATACGCAGTATTTT; CDR3 protein: CSMDRGGTDTQYF
J gene: TRBJ1-1; clone size: .; V gene: TRBV2; D gene: .; CDR3 DNA: TGTGCCAGCAGTGCAGGGGCGGGCACTGAAGCTTTCTTT; CDR3 protein: CASSAGAGTEAFF
J gene: TRBJ2-5; clone size: .; V gene: TRBV20-1; D gene: TRBD1; CDR3 DNA: TGCAGTGCCCCGGACAGGGAGGAGACCCAGTACTTC; CDR3 protein: CSAPDREETQYF
J gene: TRBJ1-1; clone size: .; V gene: TRBV18; D gene: .; CDR3 DNA: TGTGCCAGCTCAGGGCCCCCCACTGAAGCTTTCTTT; CDR3 protein: CASSGPPTEAFF
J gene: TRBJ2-1; clone size: .; V gene: TRBV5-1; D gene: .; CDR3 DNA: TGCGCCAGCAGCCCTGGGGGGCACAATGAGCAGTTCTTC; CDR3 protein: CASSPGGHNEQFF
J gene: TRBJ1-5; clone size: .; V gene: TRBV6-2/TRBV6-3; D gene: .; CDR3 DNA: TGTGCCAGCAGCCCTTTCCGACAGGTTGGTCAGCCCCAGCATTTT; CDR3 protein: CASSPFRQVGQPQHF
J gene: TRBJ2-7; clone size: .; V gene: TRBV12-3/TRBV12-4; D gene: .; CDR3 DNA: TGTGCCAGCAGGGGTTGGGTCTCCTACGAGCAGTACTTC; CDR3 protein: CASRGWVSYEQYF
J gene: TRBJ1-5; clone size: .; V gene: TRBV7-9; D gene: .; CDR3 DNA: TGTGCCAGCAGCTTCGAAGGGAATCAGCCCCAGCATTTT; CDR3 protein: CASSFEGNQPQHF
J gene: TRBJ1-2; clone size: .; V gene: TRBV5-4; D gene: .; CDR3 DNA: TGTGCCAGCAGCGTTCCCGGGACACCCAGCCACTATGGCTACACCTTC; CDR3 protein: CASSVPGTPSHYGYTF
J gene: TRBJ1-1; clone size: .; V gene: TRBV2; D gene: TRBD1; CDR3 DNA: TGTGCCAGAGGACAGGGAGCTTTCTTT; CDR3 protein: CARGQGAFF
J gene: TRBJ2-1; clone size: .; V gene: TRBV5-1; D gene: TRBD2; CDR3 DNA: TGCGCCAGCAGCCCAGGGACTAGCGGGCCCGAGCAGTTCTTC; CDR3 protein: CASSPGTSGPEQFF
J gene: TRBJ2-1; clone size: .; V gene: TRBV4-1; D gene: TRBD2; CDR3 DNA: TGCGCCAGCAGCCAAGATCGGTCCAAACTAGCGTCATACAATGAGCAGTTCTTC; CDR3 protein: CASSQDRSKLASYNEQFF
J gene: TRBJ2-1; clone size: .; V gene: TRBV29-1; D gene: TRBD1; CDR3 DNA: TGCAGCGTTGTACCTCGGACAGGGAGCTCCTACAATGAGCAGTTCTTC; CDR3 protein: CSVVPRTGSSYNEQFF
J gene: TRBJ2-7; clone size: .; V gene: TRBV5-1; D gene: .; CDR3 DNA: TGCGCCAGCAGCCACCGGCACGAGCAGTACTTC; CDR3 protein: CASSHRHEQYF
J gene: TRBJ2-7; clone size: .; V gene: TRBV28; D gene: TRBD1; CDR3 DNA: TGTGCCAGCAGTTTAATTGGCAGGGGGACCTACGAGCAGTACTTC; CDR3 protein: CASSLIGRGTYEQYF
J gene: TRBJ2-3; clone size: .; V gene: TRBV7-9; D gene: .; CDR3 DNA: TGTGCCAGCAGCGATCTCCAAGCGTGGCCCCTCGGGACAGATACGCAGTATTTT; CDR3 protein: CASSDLQAWPLGTDTQYF
J gene: TRBJ1-5; clone size: .; V gene: TRBV28; D gene: .; CDR3 DNA: TGTGCCAGCACCCCGGACACAAGCAATCAGCCCCAGCATTTT; CDR3 protein: CASTPDTSNQPQHF
J gene: TRBJ2-6; clone size: .; V gene: TRBV29-1; D gene: .; CDR3 DNA: TGCAGCGTTCTTGGCGGGGCCAACGTCCTGACTTTC; CDR3 protein: CSVLGGANVLTF
J gene: TRBJ2-5; clone size: .; V gene: TRBV29-1; D gene: .; CDR3 DNA: TGCAGCGTTTGCTGTTGGGGGCCAGAGACCCAGTACTTC; CDR3 protein: CSVCCWGPETQYF
J gene: TRBJ2-1; clone size: .; V gene: TRBV29-1; D gene: .; CDR3 DNA: TGCAGCGTTGAAGATCAGGCAGGGGTAGAGCAGTTCTTC; CDR3 protein: CSVEDQAGVEQFF
J gene: TRBJ1-1; clone size: .; V gene: TRBV12-3/TRBV12-4; D gene: .; CDR3 DNA: TGTGCCAGCAGTTTATCCCCCAATGAAGCTTTCTTT; CDR3 protein: CASSLSPNEAFF